The rows below give T cell receptor beta chains drawn from one sample of a study of long-term antiretroviral therapy in people with HIV. Sequencing used immunoSEQ multiplex PCR; TCRdb keeps in-frame clones, though not all of them. Of around 37,000 clones listed, around 85% are singletons. The sample in question was unsorted PBMCs, obtained roughly 3.5 years after starting antiretroviral therapy. The receptors stem from a man between 18 and 35 years old with HIV. Each CDR3 is given with its conserved first and last residue. The D gene is left open where the match is weak. Part of the rows lack a size; the others show once, few, many or a class for expanded clones.

D: .; J: TRBJ2-7; length: 13; V: TRBV13; size: .; CDR3: CASSLGFGDEQYF; DNA: TGTGCCAGCAGCTTAGGGTTCGGCGACGAGCAGTACTTC
D: .; J: TRBJ1-1; length: 14; V: TRBV6-5; size: few; CDR3: CASSPTIEGAEAFF; DNA: TGTGCCAGCAGCCCGACTATCGAAGGAGCTGAAGCTTTCTTT
D: .; J: TRBJ1-1; length: 13; V: TRBV5-8; size: once; CDR3: CASSLAGNTEAFF; DNA: TGTGCCAGCAGCTTGGCCGGTAACACTGAAGCTTTCTTT
D: .; J: TRBJ2-7; length: 15; V: TRBV28; size: .; CDR3: CASSLPSSPTYEQYF; DNA: TGTGCCAGCAGTTTACCCAGCTCCCCTACCTACGAGCAGTACTTC
D: .; J: TRBJ2-7; length: 15; V: TRBV6-1; size: .; CDR3: CASSGRRGRIYEQYF; DNA: TGTGCCAGCAGTGGTCGGAGGGGGCGCATCTACGAGCAGTACTTC
D: TRBD2; J: TRBJ2-1; length: 15; V: TRBV14; size: .; CDR3: CASSPISGAYNEQFF; DNA: TGTGCCAGCAGCCCTATAAGCGGGGCCTACAATGAGCAGTTCTTC
D: TRBD2; J: TRBJ2-7; length: 19; V: TRBV28; size: .; CDR3: CASSLSASGRYGVGYEQYF; DNA: TGTGCCAGCAGTTTATCGGCTAGCGGGAGATATGGGGTGGGCTACGAGCAGTACTTC
D: .; J: TRBJ1-3; length: 19; V: TRBV11-2; size: .; CDR3: CASSLGSPDKSGLRNTIYF; DNA: TGTGCCAGCAGCTTAGGCTCCCCGGACAAAAGCGGCCTCCGAAACACCATATATTTT
D: .; J: TRBJ1-1; length: 15; V: TRBV6-5; size: .; CDR3: CASSYSSRGNTEAFF; DNA: TGTGCCAGCAGTTACTCGAGTCGGGGGAACACTGAAGCTTTCTTT
D: .; J: TRBJ2-1; length: 15; V: TRBV9; size: few; CDR3: CASSPHETGSREQFF; DNA: TGTGCCAGCAGCCCCCATGAAACAGGGTCGAGGGAGCAGTTCTTC
D: TRBD1; J: TRBJ1-1; length: 15; V: TRBV18; size: .; CDR3: CASSSAGTGNTEAFF; DNA: TGTGCCAGCTCATCAGCCGGGACAGGGAACACTGAAGCTTTCTTT
D: .; J: TRBJ2-7; length: 12; V: TRBV10-2; size: .; CDR3: CASGYRVYEQYF; DNA: TGCGCCAGCGGATACAGGGTCTACGAGCAGTACTTC
D: .; J: TRBJ2-3; length: 15; V: TRBV5-4; size: .; CDR3: CASRPWEPSTDTQYF; DNA: TGTGCCAGCAGACCATGGGAGCCTAGCACAGATACGCAGTATTTT
D: .; J: TRBJ2-1; length: 15; V: TRBV27; size: few; CDR3: CASSLWAGLGNEQFF; DNA: TGTGCCAGCAGTTTATGGGCAGGGCTAGGCAATGAGCAGTTCTTC
D: .; J: TRBJ1-1; length: 14; V: TRBV27; size: .; CDR3: CASSLRTVNTEAFF; DNA: TGTGCCAGCAGTTTACGGACAGTGAACACTGAAGCTTTCTTT
D: TRBD1; J: TRBJ2-7; length: 14; V: TRBV9; size: few; CDR3: CASSYRGTQAEQYF; DNA: TGTGCCAGCAGCTACAGGGGCACCCAAGCGGAGCAGTACTTC
D: TRBD1; J: TRBJ2-7; length: 13; V: TRBV5-4; size: .; CDR3: CASGTGGSYEQYF; DNA: TGTGCCAGCGGTACAGGGGGCTCCTACGAGCAGTACTTC
D: .; J: TRBJ2-7; length: 14; V: TRBV9; size: .; CDR3: CASSVGGRSDEQYF; DNA: TGTGCCAGCAGCGTAGGAGGACGAAGCGACGAGCAGTACTTC